The next 30 T cell receptor beta chains were all read from a single sample in a study of blood T cell repertoires in COVID-19. Here immunoSEQ multiplex PCR was the method, and the copy in TCRdb shows in-frame clones only, minus some. The data hold 150,000 or so clones, with roughly 80% observed a single time. Specimen: peripheral blood. These receptors all come from an elderly woman with acute or convalescent COVID-19.

The chain has TRBV27 and TRBJ1-6; perhaps TRBD1 as D (5 bases). Germline CDR1 is MNHEY and CDR2 is SMNVEV (reference sequence). The CDR3 covers 16 residues. Trimming stripped 9 bases from V and 7 bases from J, with 22 bases between. DNA for the CDR3: TGTGCCAGTCAGTTTACCCAGGGCCTACGGAATTCACCCCTCCACTTT. It specifies CASQFTQGLRNSPLHF.

The DNA for the CDR3 is TGTGCCAGCAGTGAGAGACAGAACTATGGCTACACCTTC. The encoded protein is CASSERQNYGYTF. V gene TRBV2 combines with J gene TRBJ1-2, with a possible D match to TRBD1 (5 bases). Germline CDR1 SNHLY, CDR2 FYNNEI. The V and J ends lost 3 bases and 2 bases respectively, with 7 bases between them. The CDR3 contains 13 residues.

The chain joins TRBV6-2 or TRBV6-3 to TRBJ2-7; possible D gene TRBD1, 6 bases. From germline, CDR1 is MNHEY and CDR2 SVGEGT. The CDR3 is made up of 13 amino acids. Trimming removed 6 bases from V and 2 bases from J, with 11 bases in between. The CDR3 DNA reads TGTGCCAGCAGCCGGGACATAACCTACGAGCAGTACTTC. Protein sequence: CASSRDITYEQYF.

In nucleotides, the CDR3 is TGTGCCAGTAGTATAGGAGGCGGGTACACCTACGAGCAGTACTTC. It translates to CASSIGGGYTYEQYF. The rearrangement joins TRBV19 to TRBJ2-7, with a possible D match to TRBD2 (5 bases). Germline V gives CDR1 LNHDA, CDR2 SQIVND (reference sequence). V was cut by 1 base and J by 2 bases, with 12 bases left in between. CDR3 length equals 15 residues.

The chain is built from TRBV5-1 and TRBJ2-7; 9 positions agree with TRBD2. This CDR3 has 15 residues. Germline V CDR1 and CDR2: SGHRS, YFSETQ. With 0 bases clipped from V and 7 bases from J, the junction kept 8 bases outside the gene matches. This CDR3 is CASSLGGGASGEQYF. The CDR3 DNA follows: TGCGCCAGCAGCTTGGGCGGGGGGGCCTCCGGGGAGCAGTACTTC.

The V call is TRBV7-9, the J call TRBJ1-5; 9 positions agree with TRBD1. The V segment lost 4 bases and the J segment 1 base; nucleotides outside the gene matches: 8. Germline V gene sequence: CDR1 SEHNR, CDR2 FQNEAQ (reference sequence). The CDR3 extends over 17 amino acids. The CDR3 DNA reads TGTGCCAGCAGCTATTGGGGGGGACAGGGAAGCAATCAGCCCCAGCATTTT. This encodes CASSYWGGQGSNQPQHF.

The chain joins TRBV19 to TRBJ2-5, with D unclear. V lost 3 bases, J lost 1 base, and 15 bases lay in between. Germline V gives CDR1 LNHDA, CDR2 SQIVND (reference sequence). The CDR3 is 16 amino acids. CDR3 coding DNA: TGTGCCAGTAGTATCCTACCGCGGCAGCCCCAAGAGACCCAGTACTTC. Residues: CASSILPRQPQETQYF.

This clone was observed a few times. The chain couples TRBV19 to TRBJ1-1; 7 bases are a match to TRBD1. The junction had 14 bases not matched to a gene; V was cut back by 10 bases and J by 3 bases. This CDR3 comprises 15 residues. Germline-derived CDR1 and CDR2 are LNHDA and SQIVND (reference sequence). CDR3 in amino acids: CATKIRGQQDTEAFF. CDR3 in DNA: TGTGCCACCAAAATCCGGGGACAGCAGGACACTGAAGCTTTCTTT.

The chain is built from TRBV28 and TRBJ2-3, with D tentatively TRBD1 (6 bases). The CDR3 totals 15 residues. The germline V gene has CDR1 MDHEN and CDR2 SYDVKM. Trimming took off 5 bases at V and 2 bases at J, with 14 bases between the two ends. This CDR3 reads CASSGVGADTDTQYF. DNA of the CDR3: TGTGCCAGCAGTGGAGTGGGGGCCGACACAGATACGCAGTATTTT. The full variable domain, with the rest looked up from reference TRBV28 and TRBJ2-3, is DVKVTQSSRYLVKRTGEKVFLECVQDMDHENMFWYRQDPGLGLRLIYFSYDVKMKEKGDIPEGYSVSREKKERFSLILESASTNQTSMYLCASSGVGADTDTQYFGPGTRLTVL.

This chain links TRBV18 with TRBJ2-7, with 11 bases aligning to TRBD2. The V and J ends lost 1 base and 2 bases, in that order; junction bases with no gene match: 10. This CDR3 comprises 18 residues. Germline lookup yields CDR1 KGHSH and CDR2 LQKENI. The DNA of the CDR3 is TGTGCCAGCTCACCACTCCAAATACTAGCGGGAGTTCCCTACGAGCAGTACTTC. Its protein is CASSPLQILAGVPYEQYF.

This rearrangement joins TRBV5-4 to TRBJ2-3; 10 positions agree with TRBD2. Germline V gene lookup returns CDR1 SGHNT and CDR2 YYREEE (reference sequence). V dropped 0 bases and J dropped 4; count of bases not matched to a gene: 11. The CDR3 is 18 amino acids. The CDR3 sequence: CASSLGASGSSIADTQYF. As DNA, the CDR3 is TGTGCCAGCAGCTTGGGGGCTAGCGGGAGTAGTATAGCAGATACGCAGTATTTT.

The chain is built from TRBV5-1 and TRBJ2-2, with TRBD1 matching over 7 bases. The CDR3 contains 16 residues. Trimming took 1 base from V and 1 from J; bases not matched to a gene: 4. The V gene's germline CDR1 is SGHRS and CDR2 YFSETQ. The CDR3 DNA sequence: TGCGCCAGCAGCTTGTTTTGGACAGGGAACACCGGGGAGCTGTTTTTT. Protein: CASSLFWTGNTGELFF. The full variable domain, in which reference TRBV5-1 and TRBJ2-2 provide the parts outside the CDR3, is KAGVTQTPRYLIKTRGQQVTLSCSPISGHRSVSWYQQTPGQGLQFLFEYFSETQRNKGNFPGRFSGRQFSNSRSEMNVSTLELGDSALYLCASSLFWTGNTGELFFGEGSRLTVL.

This rearrangement joins TRBV2 to TRBJ2-1; no firm D call. The V gene lost 1 base and the J gene lost 4 bases, with 5 bases spanning the gap. Germline V CDR1 and CDR2: SNHLY, FYNNEI. The CDR3 runs 13 residues. CDR3 sequence reads: CASSEDSYNEQFF. CDR3 nucleotides: TGTGCCAGCAGTGAAGACAGTTACAATGAGCAGTTCTTC.

This clone was found a few times. This chain joins TRBV6-4 and TRBJ1-2; tentative D call: TRBD1 (6 bases). V gave up 4 bases and J gave up 3 bases, with 15 bases separating them. CDR3 size: 15 residues. In germline, CDR1 is MRHNA, CDR2 SNTAGT. The CDR3 DNA is TGTGCCAGCAGTGGAGGAACAGGGCGTGACTATGGCTACACCTTC. This sequence encodes CASSGGTGRDYGYTF.

V is TRBV15 and J is TRBJ1-3; 9 positions match TRBD1. The CDR3 totals 17 residues. Looked up from germline, CDR1 is LNHNV and CDR2 is YYDKDF (reference sequence). Trimming at V came to 0 bases and at J to 3 bases, leaving 6 bases not matched to a gene. The CDR3 here is CATSRERGQGIGNTIYF. The CDR3 region has the DNA TGTGCCACCAGCAGAGAACGCGGACAGGGGATTGGAAACACCATATATTTT.

V usage is TRBV19 and J usage is TRBJ1-3; D call uncertain. CDR3 length: 12 residues. The ends were cut back, 7 bases at V and 3 bases at J, with 7 bases in the middle. Germline CDR1 reads LNHDA; CDR2 reads SQIVND (reference sequence). The CDR3 loop is CASTRSGNTIYF. CDR3 DNA: TGTGCCAGTACTCGGAGTGGAAACACCATATATTTT.

The chain uses TRBV5-1 and TRBJ2-7; TRBD2 matches at 10 bases. Germline values: CDR1 SGHRS, CDR2 YFSETQ. CDR3 size: 15 residues. Unmatched junction bases numbered 11, after V lost 4 bases and J lost 7 bases. In DNA form, the CDR3 reads TGCGCCAGCAGCCCCACTAGCGGGGCGTCGCGGGAGCAGTACTTC. This gives the protein CASSPTSGASREQYF. Using reference TRBV5-1 and TRBJ2-7 for the parts outside the CDR3, the full variable domain is KAGVTQTPRYLIKTRGQQVTLSCSPISGHRSVSWYQQTPGQGLQFLFEYFSETQRNKGNFPGRFSGRQFSNSRSEMNVSTLELGDSALYLCASSPTSGASREQYFGPGTRLTVT.

V gene TRBV30 combines with J gene TRBJ1-3, with D unresolved. This CDR3 is 14 amino acids long. Trimming took off 3 bases at V and 0 bases at J, with 9 bases between the two ends. The germline V gene has CDR1 GTSNPN and CDR2 SVGIG (reference sequence). CDR3 in amino acids: CAWSTENSGNTIYF. CDR3 DNA: TGTGCCTGGAGCACAGAAAACTCTGGAAACACCATATATTTT.

The chain couples TRBV5-6 to TRBJ1-1; D possibly corresponds to TRBD1 (6 bases). Trimming took 4 bases from V and 2 from J, leaving 15 bases between them. The CDR3 is 15 residues long. The V gene's germline CDR1 is SGHDT and CDR2 YYEEEE. The CDR3 sequence is CASSPPGAYNTEAFF. The CDR3 bases are TGTGCCAGCAGCCCCCCAGGGGCCTACAACACTGAAGCTTTCTTT.

This clone was found once. The gene calls are TRBV13 and TRBJ2-1; TRBD2 matches 11 bases. CDR3 length: 16 residues. Germline-derived CDR1 and CDR2 are PRHDT and FYEKMQ (reference sequence). V lost 4 bases, J lost 7 bases, and 9 bases stayed unmatched. The CDR3 DNA reads TGTGCCAGCAGCTACCAGACTAGCGGGAAGTTGAATGAGCAGTTCTTC. Amino acid sequence: CASSYQTSGKLNEQFF.

V usage is TRBV25-1 and J usage is TRBJ2-1; 7 bases fit TRBD2. Per germline, CDR1 MGHDK and CDR2 SYGVNS. V dropped 7 bases and J dropped 3; count of bases not matched to a gene: 15. The CDR3 spans 17 residues. Here the CDR3 reads CASIAGGSGVGYNEQFF. The CDR3 DNA is TGTGCCAGCATCGCCGGGGGAAGCGGGGTTGGCTACAATGAGCAGTTCTTC.

The chain joins TRBV2 to TRBJ2-3; tentatively, D is TRBD1 (5 bases). V lost 3 bases, J lost 1 base, and 11 bases lay in between. Looked up from germline, CDR1 is SNHLY and CDR2 is FYNNEI. This CDR3 spans 15 amino acids. As DNA, the CDR3 is TGTGCCAGCAGTGACCAGGGTACGGGCACAGATACGCAGTATTTT. Its protein product is CASSDQGTGTDTQYF.

V and J are TRBV6-5 and TRBJ1-1; no definite D call. Germline V gene sequence: CDR1 MNHEY, CDR2 SVGAGI. The CDR3 is 13 amino acids. V dropped 0 bases and J dropped 3 bases, with 5 bases sitting between them. In nucleotides, the CDR3 is TGTGCCAGCAGTTACTCCCTCGACACTGAAGCTTTCTTT. Translating it yields CASSYSLDTEAFF.

V gene TRBV27 combines with J gene TRBJ2-1, with 10 bases fitting TRBD2. Germline CDR1 and CDR2: MNHEY and SMNVEV (reference sequence). The CDR3 contains 15 residues. V was clipped by 3 bases and J by 4 bases; unmatched bases: 3. The CDR3 loop reads CASSLLAGAYNEQFF. The CDR3 DNA reads TGTGCCAGCAGTTTGCTAGCGGGAGCGTACAATGAGCAGTTCTTC.

The rearrangement joins TRBV29-1 to TRBJ2-3; D unresolved. The CDR3 is 12 amino acids. Deletions cut 3 bases from V and 4 bases from J, with 8 bases between. In germline, CDR1 is SQVTM, CDR2 ANQGSEA. Here the CDR3 reads CSVDGLSDTQYF. As DNA, the CDR3 is TGCAGCGTTGACGGTCTTTCAGATACGCAGTATTTT.

The V gene is TRBV3-1 (or the pseudogene TRBV3-2), the J gene TRBJ2-2, with D tentatively TRBD2 (6 bases). Germline V gives CDR1 LGHDT, CDR2 YNNKEL (reference sequence). The V end was cut by 1 base, the J end by 2 bases, with 8 bases between. This CDR3 has 15 residues. The CDR3 DNA follows: TGTGCCAGCAGCCAAGGGGGACTTAACACCGGGGAGCTGTTTTTT. It translates to CASSQGGLNTGELFF.

This chain joins TRBV5-6 and TRBJ2-1; D uncertain. The CDR3 runs 13 residues. From germline, CDR1 is SGHDT and CDR2 YYEEEE. The V and J ends lost 4 bases and 8 bases respectively, with 13 bases between them. CDR3 bases: TGTGCCAGCAGCCGAGGCGAGAGCTATGAGCAGTTCTTC. This codes for CASSRGESYEQFF.

This chain joins TRBV9 and TRBJ1-2; D unclear. V was cut by 6 bases and J by 4 bases, with 13 bases left in between. The CDR3 length is 13 residues. Germline V lookup: CDR1 SGDLS, CDR2 YYNGEE. The CDR3 protein is CASTVSLGYGYTF. The CDR3 coding sequence is TGTGCCAGCACCGTCTCTCTCGGCTATGGCTACACCTTC.

The chain combines TRBV11-2 with TRBJ1-1; 7 nucleotides match TRBD1. Germline trimming cut 4 bases from V and 1 base from J; bases unmatched to any gene: 6. The CDR3 has 15 amino acids. Germline V gene data show CDR1 as SGHAT and CDR2 as FQNNGV. The CDR3 reads CASSSYRGANTEAFF. The CDR3 DNA reads TGTGCCAGCAGCTCCTACAGGGGAGCGAACACTGAAGCTTTCTTT.

The V gene is TRBV9, the J gene TRBJ1-3; D is perhaps TRBD1 (6 bases). CDR1 is SGDLS, CDR2 YYNGEE, per germline. With 4 bases removed from V and 4 bases from J, the gap between germline ends came to 24 bases. The CDR3 has 18 amino acids. The DNA for the CDR3 is TGTGCCAGCAGCCCAACCGGGGGGCAAGGGCTCCAAGGAAACACCATATATTTT. Its translation is CASSPTGGQGLQGNTIYF.